The clone carrying this T cell receptor (beta chain) was detected many times. What it binds is not known. Unique molecular identifiers were attached to individual cDNA molecules within the library. Original data processing: Samples held a median of roughly 100,000 TCRs, range about 23,224–690,600. TCRdb independently ran MiXCR on the 5' RACE reads; one entry per CDR3 protein. It is TCRdb's table, rather than the study itself, that gives the V and J calls and clone size. Here the sample spans about 81,000 distinct CDR3 sequences, roughly 7.7% being singletons. The CDR3 is made up of 14 amino acids. Germline V lookup: CDR1 SGHRS, CDR2 YFSETQ. Germline trimming cut 4 bases from V and 2 bases from J; bases unmatched to any gene: 4. The authors extracted total RNA from unfractionated whole blood. These data are taken from a study of human T cells and chemical hapten exposure. Study-wide results and limits: Unchanged with DPC sensitization were TCRs above 1 in 1000 frequency.

The origin of this receptor is a male donor in good health. J is TRBJ2-3 and V is TRBV5-1; 7 nucleotides agree with TRBD1. CDR3 sequence (DNA): TGCGCCAGCAGCACCGACAGGGCCACAGATACGCAGTATTTT. Translating it yields CASSTDRATDTQYF.